One sample yielded the 15 T cell receptor beta chains listed below, sequenced in a study of Ad26.COV2.S vaccination and SARS-CoV-2 variants. Treatment here: roughly 19 received Ad26.COV2.S at low or high dose, single or two shots; roughly five received placebo; per-sample allocation not given. The samples date from day 63 after the first vaccine or placebo injection. The data were produced by immunoSEQ multiplex PCR, yet TCRdb's version contains in-frame clones alone and is incomplete. This repertoire shows 300,000 to 400,000 clones, roughly 89% found once; its top ten account for around 4.5%. The sample here was peripheral blood, taken in a trial of Ad26.COV2.S vaccine versus placebo. The receptors derive from a person between 18 and 60 years old who received the Ad26.COV2.S COVID-19 vaccine or a placebo.

The chain uses TRBV6-1 and TRBJ2-4; D is perhaps TRBD2 (5 bases). The germline V gene has CDR1 MNHNS and CDR2 SASEGT. Trimming left V 0 bases short and J 7 bases short, with 13 bases between. CDR3 length: 15 amino acids. The CDR3 region is CASSEATAAANIQYF. CDR3 coding DNA: TGTGCCAGCAGTGAAGCAACAGCGGCCGCTAACATTCAGTACTTC.

The V gene is TRBV30, the J gene TRBJ1-1, with no clear D. The germline V gene has CDR1 GTSNPN and CDR2 SVGIG (reference sequence). V was shortened by 5 bases and J by 1 base, with 5 bases between the two germline ends. The CDR3 spans 11 residues. The CDR3 DNA follows: TGTGCCTGGCAAAGGAACACTGAAGCTTTCTTT. As protein: CAWQRNTEAFF.

V and J are TRBV5-1 and TRBJ2-7, with D tentatively TRBD1 or TRBD2 (5 bases each). The CDR3 spans 15 residues. Germline CDR1 and CDR2: SGHRS and YFSETQ. The V and J ends lost 4 bases and 2 bases respectively, with 16 bases between them. Here the CDR3 reads CASSKSGTQTYEQYF. DNA of the CDR3: TGCGCCAGCAGCAAATCCGGGACCCAGACCTACGAGCAGTACTTC.

The gene calls are TRBV7-9 and TRBJ2-2, with D maybe TRBD1 (6 bases). V was cut by 7 bases and J by 4 bases, with 13 bases left in between. The germline CDR1 and CDR2 sequences are SEHNR and FQNEAQ (reference sequence). This CDR3 is 14 amino acids long. The CDR3 DNA reads TGTGCCAGCACCCTGGGGGACACCACCGGGGAGCTGTTTTTT. Translated: CASTLGDTTGELFF.

The chain has TRBV9 and TRBJ2-1, with 8 bases matching TRBD2. V was pared by 2 bases and J by 7 bases, with 11 bases of the junction left unmatched. The V gene's germline CDR1 is SGDLS and CDR2 YYNGEE. The CDR3 extends over 16 amino acids. The CDR3, as DNA: TGTGCCAGCAGCGTTACCGGGACGGGAGGGCCGAATGAGCAGTTCTTC. Translating it yields CASSVTGTGGPNEQFF.

This clone came up once. This chain connects TRBV3-1 (or the pseudogene TRBV3-2) to TRBJ2-4; 7 bases are shared with TRBD1. This CDR3 comprises 15 residues. V shed 3 bases and J 3 bases; nucleotides not matched to a gene: 5. CDR1 LGHDT and CDR2 YNNKEL come from the germline V gene (reference sequence). CDR3 residues: CASSHGTAGKNIQYF. CDR3 in DNA: TGTGCCAGCAGCCATGGGACAGCTGGCAAAAACATTCAGTACTTC.

This clone appeared a single time. This chain's CDR3 is CASSRNRGTNTEAFF. CDR3 DNA sequence: TGTGCCAGCAGCCGTAACAGGGGGACGAACACTGAAGCTTTCTTT. This chain links TRBV4-2 with TRBJ1-1; TRBD1 aligns across 8 bases. Germline CDR1 reads LGHNA; CDR2 reads YNFKEQ. CDR3 length: 15 residues. Unmatched junction bases numbered 5, after V lost 4 bases and J lost 1 base.

The CDR3 here is CASSLGPDGELFF. The CDR3 DNA reads TGTGCCAGCAGTTTAGGCCCCGACGGGGAGCTGTTTTTT. J is TRBJ2-2 and V is TRBV28; D gene uncertain. V lost 2 bases and J 7 bases, leaving 8 bases between the germline ends. Germline-derived CDR1 and CDR2 are MDHEN and SYDVKM. CDR3 size: 13 residues.

This sequence joins TRBV19 and TRBJ1-2; a possible D gene is TRBD1 (5 bases). The CDR3 sequence is 13 residues long. The germline V and J ends were trimmed by 8 bases and 4 bases, with 14 bases remaining between them. Germline V gene sequence: CDR1 LNHDA, CDR2 SQIVND (reference sequence). The CDR3 is CASRRAERYGYTF. DNA for the CDR3: TGTGCCAGTCGCAGGGCCGAACGCTATGGCTACACCTTC.

The chain has TRBV18 and TRBJ2-7; D gene uncertain. V was shortened by 3 bases and J by 0 bases, with 12 bases between the two germline ends. The CDR3 extends over 15 amino acids. Germline CDR1 KGHSH, CDR2 LQKENI. The CDR3 DNA reads TGTGCCAGCTCACCGAGTCCCCAGAGCTCCTACGAGCAGTACTTC. Protein: CASSPSPQSSYEQYF.

The chain employs TRBV19 and TRBJ1-1; 8 bases line up with TRBD1. CDR3 size: 12 residues. Germline lookup yields CDR1 LNHDA and CDR2 SQIVND (reference sequence). The junction had 0 bases not matched to a gene; V was cut back by 5 bases and J by 4 bases. DNA of the CDR3: TGTGCCAGTAGTGGGACAGGCACTGAAGCTTTCTTT. It is translated as CASSGTGTEAFF.

The genes are TRBV21-1 and TRBJ1-4; TRBD1, the table's D call, was not compared with the DNA. TRBV21-1 is shown as a pseudogene. This CDR3 contains 14 residues. The CDR3 reads CASSKARGNEKLFF. The CDR3 region has the DNA TGTGCCAGCAGCAAAGCAAGGGGGAATGAAAAACTGTTTTTT.

The J gene is TRBJ1-1, the V gene TRBV5-6, with 7 bases that match TRBD1. Per the germline V gene, CDR1 is SGHDT and CDR2 is YYEEEE. Trimming cost V 0 bases and J 4 bases; bases outside gene matches: 3. The CDR3 has 14 amino acids. This CDR3 reads CASSLVQGVTEAFF. Here the CDR3 DNA reads TGTGCCAGCAGCTTGGTCCAGGGGGTCACTGAAGCTTTCTTT. The complete variable domain, with remaining parts taken from reference TRBV5-6 and TRBJ1-1, reads DAGVTQSPTHLIKTRGQQVTLRCSPKSGHDTVSWYQQALGQGPQFIFQYYEEEERQRGNFPDRFSGHQFPNYSSELNVNALLLGDSALYLCASSLVQGVTEAFFGQGTRLTVV.

The V and J genes are TRBV5-5 and TRBJ2-3; 7 bases are shared with TRBD1. Germline V gene sequence: CDR1 SGHKS, CDR2 YYEKEE (reference sequence). This CDR3 comprises 17 residues. J lost 2 bases, V lost 1 base, and 10 bases had no gene match. The CDR3 region is CASSLQFRQGPTDTQYF. Written as DNA, the CDR3 is TGTGCCAGCAGCTTGCAGTTTCGACAGGGACCCACAGATACGCAGTATTTT.

The chain uses TRBV5-1 and TRBJ1-1, with TRBD1 matching 8 bases. The V segment lost 0 bases and the J segment 10 bases; nucleotides outside the gene matches: 11. The CDR3 has 15 amino acids. CDR1 SGHRS and CDR2 YFSETQ come from the germline V gene. CDR3 coding DNA: TGCGCCAGCAGCTTGGCCGGACAGGGTACGGGAGTAGCTTTCTTT. Its protein product is CASSLAGQGTGVAFF.